This TCR beta chain is from a study of cytomegalovirus exposure and HLA in healthy donors. Study summary: Earlier work reported approximately 100 million unique TCR beta sequences from 180 million or so T cells.

In the PCR, 60 Vbeta and 13 Jbeta primers were used. The repertoire was sequenced with immunoSEQ multiplex PCR; TCRdb's copy has only in-frame clones and lacks some. Here the sample table reports about 170,000 clones. Regarding the study as a whole: The majority of CMV-associated TCR beta chains were reported as apparently HLA-restricted in a later analysis. One cluster of highly shared sequence variants probably arose as a sequencing artifact. Later on, an analysis found that several of the most significant clusters appeared to be linked to common viral pathogens, which included parvovirus B19.

To note about this clone: What it binds is unknown.

The CDR3 is 19 residues long. V lost 4 bases, J lost 1 base, and 17 bases stayed unmatched. Germline CDR1 GTSNPN, CDR2 SVGIG (reference sequence). The TCR sequence derives from a woman aged 18-30 years in good health and CMV-seropositive. The sample was PBMCs. This chain connects TRBV30 to TRBJ2-3; 10 nucleotides agree with TRBD2. Here the CDR3 DNA reads TGTGCCTGGAATTCCCCTGGGCTAGCGGGAGTAAGGGGCACAGATACGCAGTATTTT. This gives the protein CAWNSPGLAGVRGTDTQYF.